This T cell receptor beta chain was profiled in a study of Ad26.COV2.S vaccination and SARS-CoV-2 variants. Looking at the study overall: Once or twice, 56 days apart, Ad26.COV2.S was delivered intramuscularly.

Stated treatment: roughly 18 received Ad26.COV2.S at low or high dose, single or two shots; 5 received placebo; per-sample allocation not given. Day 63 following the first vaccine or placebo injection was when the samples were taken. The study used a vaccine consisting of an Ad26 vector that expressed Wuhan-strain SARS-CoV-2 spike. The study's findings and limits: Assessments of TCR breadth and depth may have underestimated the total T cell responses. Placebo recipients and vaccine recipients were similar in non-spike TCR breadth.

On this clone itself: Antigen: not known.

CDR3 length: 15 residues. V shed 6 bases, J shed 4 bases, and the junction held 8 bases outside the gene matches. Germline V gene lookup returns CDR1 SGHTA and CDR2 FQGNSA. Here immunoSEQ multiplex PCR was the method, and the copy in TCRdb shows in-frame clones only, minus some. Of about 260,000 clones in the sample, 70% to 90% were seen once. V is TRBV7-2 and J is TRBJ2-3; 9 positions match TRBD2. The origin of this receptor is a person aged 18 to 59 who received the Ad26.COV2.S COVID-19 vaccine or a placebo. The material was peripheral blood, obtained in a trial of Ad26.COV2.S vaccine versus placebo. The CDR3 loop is CASRWGLAPADTQYF. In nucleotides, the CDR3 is TGTGCCAGCAGATGGGGACTAGCCCCCGCAGATACGCAGTATTTT.